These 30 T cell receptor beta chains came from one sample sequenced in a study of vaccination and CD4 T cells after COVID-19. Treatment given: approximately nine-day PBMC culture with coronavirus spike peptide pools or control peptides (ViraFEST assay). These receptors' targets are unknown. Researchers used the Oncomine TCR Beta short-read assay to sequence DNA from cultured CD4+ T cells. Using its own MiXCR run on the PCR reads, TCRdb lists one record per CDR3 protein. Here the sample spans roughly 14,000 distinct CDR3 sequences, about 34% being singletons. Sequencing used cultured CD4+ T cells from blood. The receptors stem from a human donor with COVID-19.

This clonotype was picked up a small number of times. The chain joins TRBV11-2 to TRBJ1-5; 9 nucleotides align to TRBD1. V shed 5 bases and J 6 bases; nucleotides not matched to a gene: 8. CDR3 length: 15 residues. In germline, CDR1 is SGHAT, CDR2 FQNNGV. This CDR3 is CASSHGGTGSQPQHF. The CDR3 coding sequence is TGTGCCAGCAGCCACGGGGGGACAGGGAGTCAGCCCCAGCATTTT.

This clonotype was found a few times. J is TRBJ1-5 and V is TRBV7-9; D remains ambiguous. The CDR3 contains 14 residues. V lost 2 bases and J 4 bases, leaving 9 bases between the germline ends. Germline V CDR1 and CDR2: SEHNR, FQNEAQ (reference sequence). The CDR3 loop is CASSLSERNQPQHF. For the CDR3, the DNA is TGTGCCAGCAGCTTATCAGAAAGGAATCAGCCCCAGCATTTT.

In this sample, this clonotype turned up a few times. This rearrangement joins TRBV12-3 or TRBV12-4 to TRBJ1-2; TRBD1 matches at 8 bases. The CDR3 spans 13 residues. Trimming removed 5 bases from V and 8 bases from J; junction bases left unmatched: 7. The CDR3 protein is CASSKNRGYGYTF. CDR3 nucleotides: TGTGCCAGCAGTAAGAACAGGGGGTACGGCTACACCTTC.

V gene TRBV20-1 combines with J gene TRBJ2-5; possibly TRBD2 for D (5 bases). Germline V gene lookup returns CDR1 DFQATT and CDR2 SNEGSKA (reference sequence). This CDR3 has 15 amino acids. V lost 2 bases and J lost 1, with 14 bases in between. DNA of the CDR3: TGCAGTGCTAGACCAGAGCGGCCCCCCCAAGAGACCCAGTACTTC. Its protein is CSARPERPPQETQYF.

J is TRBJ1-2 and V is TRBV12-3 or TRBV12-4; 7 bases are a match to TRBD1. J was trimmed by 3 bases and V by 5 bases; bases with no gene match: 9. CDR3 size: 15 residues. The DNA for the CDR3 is TGTGCCAGCAGTCCTCGGGACAGCGAATACTATGGCTACACCTTC. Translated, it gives CASSPRDSEYYGYTF.

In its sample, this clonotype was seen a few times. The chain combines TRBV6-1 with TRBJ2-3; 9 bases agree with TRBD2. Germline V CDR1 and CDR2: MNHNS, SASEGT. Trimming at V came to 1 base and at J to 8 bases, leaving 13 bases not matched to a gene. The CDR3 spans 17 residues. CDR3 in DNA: TGTGCCAGCAGTGAAGTCGGGCGGCGGGGGGGCGAAAGTACGCAGTATTTT. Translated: CASSEVGRRGGESTQYF.

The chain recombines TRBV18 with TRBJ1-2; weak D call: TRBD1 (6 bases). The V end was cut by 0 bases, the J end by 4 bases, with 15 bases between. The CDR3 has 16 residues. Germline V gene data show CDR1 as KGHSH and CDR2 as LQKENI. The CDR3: CASSPPRSGGAYGYTF. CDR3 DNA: TGTGCCAGCTCACCACCACGCTCCGGGGGGGCCTATGGCTACACCTTC.

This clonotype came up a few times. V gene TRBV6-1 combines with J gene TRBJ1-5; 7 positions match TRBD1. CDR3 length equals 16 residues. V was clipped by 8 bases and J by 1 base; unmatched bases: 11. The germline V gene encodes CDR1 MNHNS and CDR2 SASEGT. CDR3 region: CASYQTGLSSNQPQHF. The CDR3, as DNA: TGTGCCAGCTACCAGACAGGGCTGTCGAGCAATCAGCCCCAGCATTTT.

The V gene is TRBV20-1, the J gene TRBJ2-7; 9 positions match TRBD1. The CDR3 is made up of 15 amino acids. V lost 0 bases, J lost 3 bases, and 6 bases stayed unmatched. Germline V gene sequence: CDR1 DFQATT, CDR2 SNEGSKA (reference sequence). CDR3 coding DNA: TGCAGTGCTAGAGACTCCGGGACAGGGCTCTACGAGCAGTACTTC. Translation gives CSARDSGTGLYEQYF.

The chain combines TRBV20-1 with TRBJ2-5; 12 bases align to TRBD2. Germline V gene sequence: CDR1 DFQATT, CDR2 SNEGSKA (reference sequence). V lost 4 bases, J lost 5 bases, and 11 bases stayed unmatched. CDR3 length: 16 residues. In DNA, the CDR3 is TGCAGTGCTAAAATAACTAGCGGGGGGCGAGGGGAGACCCAGTACTTC. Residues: CSAKITSGGRGETQYF.

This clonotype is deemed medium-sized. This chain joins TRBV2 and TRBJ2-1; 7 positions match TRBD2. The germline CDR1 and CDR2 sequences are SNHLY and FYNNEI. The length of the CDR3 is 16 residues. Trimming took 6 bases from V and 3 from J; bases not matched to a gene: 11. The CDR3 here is CASRQSGVDFYNEQFF. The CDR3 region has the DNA TGTGCCAGCAGACAAAGCGGGGTCGACTTCTACAATGAGCAGTTCTTC.

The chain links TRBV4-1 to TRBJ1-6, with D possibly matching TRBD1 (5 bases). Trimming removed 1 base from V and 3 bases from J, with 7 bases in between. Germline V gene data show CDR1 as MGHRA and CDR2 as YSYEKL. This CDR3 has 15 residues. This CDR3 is CASSQVGDYNSPLHF. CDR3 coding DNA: TGCGCCAGCAGCCAAGTGGGGGACTATAATTCACCCCTCCACTTT.

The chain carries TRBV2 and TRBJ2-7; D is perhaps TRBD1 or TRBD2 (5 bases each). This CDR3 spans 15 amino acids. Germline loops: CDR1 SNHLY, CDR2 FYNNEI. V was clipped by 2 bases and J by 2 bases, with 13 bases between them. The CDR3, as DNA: TGTGCCAGCAGTGAACGCATCGGGGCACCCTACGAGCAGTACTTC. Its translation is CASSERIGAPYEQYF.

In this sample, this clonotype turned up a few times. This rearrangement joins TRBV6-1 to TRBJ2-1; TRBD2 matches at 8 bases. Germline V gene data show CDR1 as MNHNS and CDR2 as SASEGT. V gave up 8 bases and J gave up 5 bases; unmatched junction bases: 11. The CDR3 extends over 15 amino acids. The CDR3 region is CASFPLGGGDNEQFF. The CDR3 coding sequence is TGTGCCAGCTTTCCCCTCGGGGGGGGAGACAATGAGCAGTTCTTC.

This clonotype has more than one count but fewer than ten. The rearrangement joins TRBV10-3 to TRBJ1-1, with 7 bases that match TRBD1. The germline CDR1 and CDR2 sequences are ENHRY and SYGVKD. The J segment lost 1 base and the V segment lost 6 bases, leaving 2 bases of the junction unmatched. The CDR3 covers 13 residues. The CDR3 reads CAIRGQRNTEAFF. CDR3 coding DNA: TGTGCCATCAGGGGACAGAGGAACACTGAAGCTTTCTTT.

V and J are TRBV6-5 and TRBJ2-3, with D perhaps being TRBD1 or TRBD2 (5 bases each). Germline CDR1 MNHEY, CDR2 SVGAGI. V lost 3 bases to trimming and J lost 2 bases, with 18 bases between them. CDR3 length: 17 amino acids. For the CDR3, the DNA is TGTGCCAGCAGTTATAGGCCGAAGGCAGGGACCACAGATACGCAGTATTTT. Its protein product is CASSYRPKAGTTDTQYF.

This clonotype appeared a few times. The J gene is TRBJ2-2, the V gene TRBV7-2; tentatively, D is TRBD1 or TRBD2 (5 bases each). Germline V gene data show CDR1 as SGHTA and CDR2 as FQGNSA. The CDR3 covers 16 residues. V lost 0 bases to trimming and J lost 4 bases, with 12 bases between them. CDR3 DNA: TGTGCCAGCAGCTTAGCGCCGGGTGGGACCACCGGGGAGCTGTTTTTT. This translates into CASSLAPGGTTGELFF.

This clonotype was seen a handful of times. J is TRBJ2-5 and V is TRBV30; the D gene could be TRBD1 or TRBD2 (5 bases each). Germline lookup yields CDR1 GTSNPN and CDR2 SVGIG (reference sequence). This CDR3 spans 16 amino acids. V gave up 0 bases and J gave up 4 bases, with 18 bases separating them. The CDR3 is CAWSVFTRGSVETQYF. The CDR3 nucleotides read TGTGCCTGGAGTGTTTTTACTAGGGGCTCGGTAGAGACCCAGTACTTC. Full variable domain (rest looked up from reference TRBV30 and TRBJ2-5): SQTIHQWPATLVQPVGSPLSLECTVEGTSNPNLYWYRQAAGRGLQLLFYSVGIGQISSEVPQNLSASRPQDRQFILSSKKLLLSDSGFYLCAWSVFTRGSVETQYFGPGTRLLVL.

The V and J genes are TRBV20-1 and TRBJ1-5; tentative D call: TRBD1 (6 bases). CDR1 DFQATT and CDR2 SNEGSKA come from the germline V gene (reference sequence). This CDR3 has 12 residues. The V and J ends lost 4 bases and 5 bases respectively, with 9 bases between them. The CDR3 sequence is CSANRVYQPQHF. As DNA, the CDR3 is TGCAGTGCTAACAGGGTGTATCAGCCCCAGCATTTT.

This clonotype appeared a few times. CDR3: CASSIGGETQYF. CDR3 nucleotides: TGTGCCAGCAGCATAGGCGGGGAGACCCAGTACTTC. V usage is TRBV11-2 and J usage is TRBJ2-5; TRBD2 might be the D (5 bases). This CDR3 is 12 amino acids long. V shed 5 bases and J shed 5 bases, with 9 bases lying between them. Germline V lookup: CDR1 SGHAT, CDR2 FQNNGV.

In DNA form, the CDR3 reads TGTGCCAGCGCCGGGACAGGGCATGATCAGCCCCAGCATTTT. Protein sequence: CASAGTGHDQPQHF. V usage is TRBV25-1 and J usage is TRBJ1-5; 9 bases line up with TRBD1. In germline, CDR1 is MGHDK, CDR2 SYGVNS. Losses at the gene ends were 8 bases for V and 5 bases for J; bases not matched to a gene: 7. The CDR3 has 14 amino acids.

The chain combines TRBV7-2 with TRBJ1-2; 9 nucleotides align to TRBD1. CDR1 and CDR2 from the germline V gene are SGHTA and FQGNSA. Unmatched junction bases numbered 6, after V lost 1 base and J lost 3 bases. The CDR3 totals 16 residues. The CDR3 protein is CASSLDNRGPHYGYTF. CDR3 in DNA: TGTGCCAGCAGCTTAGACAACAGGGGGCCGCACTATGGCTACACCTTC.

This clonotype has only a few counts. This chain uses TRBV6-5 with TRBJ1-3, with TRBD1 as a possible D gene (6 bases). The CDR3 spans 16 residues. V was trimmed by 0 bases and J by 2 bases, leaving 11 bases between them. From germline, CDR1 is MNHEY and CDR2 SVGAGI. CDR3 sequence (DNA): TGTGCCAGCAGTTACTCGACAGGAAACCCTGGAAACACCATATATTTT. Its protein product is CASSYSTGNPGNTIYF.

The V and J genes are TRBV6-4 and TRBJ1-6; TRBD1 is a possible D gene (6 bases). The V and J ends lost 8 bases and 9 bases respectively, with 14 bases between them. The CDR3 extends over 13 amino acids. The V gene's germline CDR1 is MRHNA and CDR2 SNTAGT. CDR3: CASPGGRLSPLHF. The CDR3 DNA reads TGTGCCAGCCCGGGGGGCAGACTTTCACCCCTCCACTTT.

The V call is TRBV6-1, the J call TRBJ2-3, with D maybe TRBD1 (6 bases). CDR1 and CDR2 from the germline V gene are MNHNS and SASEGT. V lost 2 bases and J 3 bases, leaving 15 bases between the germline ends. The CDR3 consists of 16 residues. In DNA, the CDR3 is TGTGCCAGCAGTGAACCGGGCAGGGGTGGAACAGATACGCAGTATTTT. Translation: CASSEPGRGGTDTQYF.

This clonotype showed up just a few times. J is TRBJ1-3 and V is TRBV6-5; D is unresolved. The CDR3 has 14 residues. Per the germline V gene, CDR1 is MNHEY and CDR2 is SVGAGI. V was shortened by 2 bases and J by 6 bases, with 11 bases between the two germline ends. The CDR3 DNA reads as TGTGCCAGCAGTTACGGCCAGGAGGCAAACACCATATATTTT. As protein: CASSYGQEANTIYF.

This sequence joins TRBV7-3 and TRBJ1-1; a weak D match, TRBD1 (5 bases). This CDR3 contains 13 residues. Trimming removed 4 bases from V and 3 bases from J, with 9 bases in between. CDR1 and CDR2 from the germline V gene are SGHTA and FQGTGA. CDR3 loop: CASSSRGDTEAFF. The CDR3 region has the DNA TGTGCCAGCAGCTCCCGAGGGGACACTGAAGCTTTCTTT.

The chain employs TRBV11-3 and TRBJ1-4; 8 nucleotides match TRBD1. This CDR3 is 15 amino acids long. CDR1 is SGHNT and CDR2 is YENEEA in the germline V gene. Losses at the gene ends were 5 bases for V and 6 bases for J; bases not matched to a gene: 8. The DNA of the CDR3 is TGTGCCAGCAGCCTCCGACAGGGGCGATATGAAAAACTGTTTTTT. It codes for CASSLRQGRYEKLFF.

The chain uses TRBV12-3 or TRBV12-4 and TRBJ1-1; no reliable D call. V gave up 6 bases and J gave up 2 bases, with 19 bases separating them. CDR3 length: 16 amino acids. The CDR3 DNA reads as TGTGCCAGCAGCCTAAGCCTGAATGGTTTTAACACTGAAGCTTTCTTT. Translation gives CASSLSLNGFNTEAFF.

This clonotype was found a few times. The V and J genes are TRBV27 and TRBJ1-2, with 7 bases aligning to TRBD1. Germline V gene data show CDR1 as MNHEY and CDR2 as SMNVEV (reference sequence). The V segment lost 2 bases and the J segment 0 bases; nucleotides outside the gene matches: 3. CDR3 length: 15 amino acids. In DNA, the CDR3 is TGTGCCAGCAGTTTACGGGACAGTACTAACTATGGCTACACCTTC. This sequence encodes CASSLRDSTNYGYTF.